The 9 T cell receptor beta chains given below trace back to one sample, sequenced in a study of blood T cell repertoires in COVID-19. Measured with immunoSEQ multiplex PCR; TCRdb has only the in-frame clones, and not every one. The sample holds roughly 340,000 clones, 90% to 95% seen once. Sequences were obtained from peripheral blood. The source is a woman between 18 and 30 years old who had recovered from COVID-19.

The chain combines TRBV25-1 with TRBJ1-3; D ambiguous. V was pared by 2 bases and J by 0 bases, with 8 bases between. The CDR3 sequence is 15 residues long. Germline CDR1 MGHDK, CDR2 SYGVNS. The CDR3 region has the DNA TGTGCCAGCAGTGAAATGGGCACCTCTGGAAACACCATATATTTT. Protein sequence: CASSEMGTSGNTIYF.

This rearrangement joins TRBV6-4 to TRBJ2-7; the match to TRBD1 covers 9 bases. This CDR3 contains 15 residues. Germline values: CDR1 MRHNA, CDR2 SNTAGT. Germline trimming cut 4 bases from V and 4 bases from J; bases unmatched to any gene: 8. Written as DNA, the CDR3 is TGTGCCAGCAGTGCCGTCCGGGACAGGGTTTACGAGCAGTACGTC. Translation gives CASSAVRDRVYEQYV.

The rearrangement links TRBV19 to TRBJ1-5; D ambiguous. Germline-derived CDR1 and CDR2 are LNHDA and SQIVND (reference sequence). Trimming pared 8 bases from V and 0 bases from J, leaving 8 bases between. The length of the CDR3 is 13 residues. The CDR3 protein is CASRDNSNQPQHF. The CDR3 DNA sequence: TGTGCCAGTCGAGACAATAGCAATCAGCCCCAGCATTTT. Full variable domain (remainder filled in from reference TRBV19 and TRBJ1-5): DGGITQSPKYLFRKEGQNVTLSCEQNLNHDAMYWYRQDPGQGLRLIYYSQIVNDFQKGDIAEGYSVSREKKESFPLTVTSAQKNPTAFYLCASRDNSNQPQHFGDGTRLSIL.

The V gene is TRBV19, the J gene TRBJ2-7; weak D call: TRBD2 (6 bases). CDR1 and CDR2 (germline): LNHDA, SQIVND (reference sequence). The length of the CDR3 is 8 residues. The CDR3 bases are TGTGCCAAGTTAGCGGCACAGGTC. Translating gives CAKLAAQV.

The chain links TRBV27 to TRBJ2-2, with D possibly TRBD1 on 5 matching bases. The ends were cut back, 2 bases at V and 4 bases at J, with 20 bases in the middle. The germline V gene has CDR1 MNHEY and CDR2 SMNVEV (reference sequence). This CDR3 is 18 amino acids long. The CDR3 DNA reads TGTGCCAGCAGTTTACACCCAGGGTCCCCGAAAATCACCGGGGAGCTGTTTTTT. It encodes CASSLHPGSPKITGELFF.

This sequence joins TRBV6-2 or TRBV6-3 and TRBJ2-1, with 7 bases identical to TRBD2. V was pared by 3 bases and J by 0 bases, with 8 bases of the junction left unmatched. CDR3 length: 17 amino acids. Germline CDR1 is MNHEY and CDR2 is SVGEGT. The CDR3 DNA is TGTGCCAGCAGTTATGAGGTAGCGGGTTTCTCCTACAATGAGCAGTTCTTC. Amino acid sequence: CASSYEVAGFSYNEQFF.

This clone was seen once. CDR3 region: CASSSGGNEQFF. The CDR3 DNA sequence: TGTGCCAGCAGCTCCGGGGGAAATGAGCAGTTCTTC. This rearrangement joins TRBV12-3 or TRBV12-4 to TRBJ2-1; possible D gene TRBD2, 6 bases. Trimming shortened V by 6 bases and J by 7 bases, and 10 bases separated the two germline ends. The CDR3 contains 12 residues.

The chain has TRBV13 and TRBJ1-5; D uncertain. Per the germline V gene, CDR1 is PRHDT and CDR2 is FYEKMQ (reference sequence). The CDR3 contains 14 residues. Between the trimmed V and J ends, which lost 5 bases and 5 bases, there was a span of 13 bases. The DNA of the CDR3 is TGTGCCAGCAGCGCGGGCTTTCGAGATCAGCCCCAGCATTTT. Translation: CASSAGFRDQPQHF.

The chain couples TRBV7-2 to TRBJ2-1; 8 positions match TRBD2. The CDR3 contains 15 residues. J lost 8 bases, V lost 3 bases, and 9 bases had no gene match. From germline, CDR1 is SGHTA and CDR2 FQGNSA. In DNA, the CDR3 is TGTGCCAGCAGCTTGGGGAGCGGGAGTACCCATGAGCAGTTCTTC. It specifies CASSLGSGSTHEQFF.